This TCR beta chain is from a study of T cells in localized non-small cell lung cancer. Some clones are missing from TCRdb's copy, which holds only in-frame ones; the method was immunoSEQ multiplex PCR. The sample lists around 36,000 clones; roughly 77% were seen once. The CDR3 sequence is 12 residues long. Germline CDR1 reads SGHNT; CDR2 reads YENEEA. The V end lost 5 bases, the J end lost 10 bases, and 12 bases lay between the germline ends. This TCR was recovered from a woman aged 35 to 69 with stage II squamous cell lung carcinoma. The sample in question was PBMCs, obtained before any cancer treatment. The chain links TRBV11-3 to TRBJ2-1; no definite D call. The CDR3 nucleotides are TGTGCCAGCAGCCCCCGCCCCGGAGAGCAGTTCTTC. Protein: CASSPRPGEQFF.